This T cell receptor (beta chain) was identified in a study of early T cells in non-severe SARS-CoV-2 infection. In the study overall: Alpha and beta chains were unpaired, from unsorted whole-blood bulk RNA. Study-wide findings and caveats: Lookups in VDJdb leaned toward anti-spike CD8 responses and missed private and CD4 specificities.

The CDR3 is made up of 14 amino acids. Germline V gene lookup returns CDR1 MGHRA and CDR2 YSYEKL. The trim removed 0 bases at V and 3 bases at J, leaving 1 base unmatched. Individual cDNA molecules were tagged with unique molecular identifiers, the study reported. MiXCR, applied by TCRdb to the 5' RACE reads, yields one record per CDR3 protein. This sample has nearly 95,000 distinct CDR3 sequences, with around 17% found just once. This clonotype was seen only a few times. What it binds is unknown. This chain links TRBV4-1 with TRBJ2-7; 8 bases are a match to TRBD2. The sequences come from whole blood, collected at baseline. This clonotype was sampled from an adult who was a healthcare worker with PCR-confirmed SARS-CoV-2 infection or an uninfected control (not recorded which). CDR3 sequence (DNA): TGCGCCAGCAGCCAAGAACTAGCGGACTACGAGCAGTACTTC. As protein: CASSQELADYEQYF.